Shown below are 31 T cell receptor beta chains from a single sample sequenced in a study of T-cell reconstitution after alpha-beta-depleted transplantation in children. Unique molecular identifiers tagged the TCRbeta library. TCRdb re-called the PCR reads through MiXCR, storing one row per CDR3 protein. The sample includes approximately 590,000 distinct CDR3 sequences, more than 9% of them seen just once. The sequencing used PBMCs from the stem cell graft donor, collected from the stem cell graft. The receptors originated from a human donor who donated a stem cell graft to a child with acute myeloid leukemia.

This clonotype was seen repeatedly, ten times or more. The chain combines TRBV6-2 or TRBV6-3 with TRBJ2-6; D assignment may be TRBD1 or TRBD2 (5 bases each). Germline V CDR1 and CDR2: MNHEY, SVGEGT. Deletions cut 6 bases from V and 4 bases from J, with 13 bases between. The CDR3 is made up of 15 amino acids. CDR3 in DNA: TGTGCCAGCAGACTAGACAGTTCGGGGGCCAACGTCCTGACTTTC. This translates into CASRLDSSGANVLTF.

On this clonotype: Since a much larger clone is just one base distant, this may be a read error. The V call is TRBV10-3, the J call TRBJ2-1; weak D call: TRBD1 (5 bases). Germline lookup yields CDR1 ENHRY and CDR2 SYGVKD. The V end was cut by 0 bases, the J end by 6 bases, with 12 bases between. This CDR3 is 15 amino acids long. In DNA, the CDR3 is TGTGCCATCAGTGAGTCTCCAGGGAACAGCAATGAGCAGTTCTTC. Amino acid sequence: CAISESPGNSNEQFF.

The rearrangement links TRBV3-1 to TRBJ2-1; TRBD2 agrees at 14 bases. J was trimmed by 7 bases and V by 6 bases; bases with no gene match: 14. The CDR3 runs 18 residues. Germline CDR1 LGHDT, CDR2 YNNKEL (reference sequence). CDR3 amino acids: CASSLGTSGRENYNEQFF. The CDR3 DNA reads as TGTGCCAGCAGTTTGGGGACTAGCGGGAGAGAGAACTATAATGAGCAGTTCTTC.

The table lists this clonotype with many counts. The chain combines TRBV5-1 with TRBJ2-7; D unclear. CDR1 SGHRS and CDR2 YFSETQ come from the germline V gene. CDR3 size: 15 residues. V was shortened by 1 base and J by 5 bases, with 16 bases between the two germline ends. The CDR3 loop reads CASSLSNYNLDEQYF. For the CDR3, the DNA is TGCGCCAGCAGCTTGTCCAATTACAATTTGGACGAGCAGTACTTC.

The J gene is TRBJ2-1, the V gene TRBV5-1, with a possible D match to TRBD1 (6 bases). Per germline, CDR1 SGHRS and CDR2 YFSETQ. The CDR3 loop spans 16 amino acids. V was pared by 1 base and J by 7 bases, with 18 bases between. Written as DNA, the CDR3 is TGCGCCAGCAGCTTGAATGGTCGGGGAAGGGGGAATGAGCAGTTCTTC. Translated: CASSLNGRGRGNEQFF.

V usage is TRBV6-1 and J usage is TRBJ1-1, with D possibly being TRBD1 (5 bases). Trimming stripped 6 bases from V and 6 bases from J, with 17 bases between. CDR3 length: 14 amino acids. Germline V CDR1 and CDR2: MNHNS, SASEGT. The CDR3 DNA reads TGTGCCAGCAGCGATTTATTAGGGGCCGCTGAAGCTTTCTTT. Translating it yields CASSDLLGAAEAFF.

This clonotype was recorded a few times. V and J are TRBV7-1 and TRBJ2-5; a possible D gene is TRBD2 (6 bases). TRBV7-1 is filed as an ORF, its function uncertain. CDR3 length equals 16 residues. Deletions cut 3 bases from V and 4 bases from J, with 18 bases between. The CDR3 sequence: CASSSPGPRRGETQYF. CDR3 sequence (DNA): TGTGCCAGCAGCTCCCCGGGCCCCCGGAGGGGAGAGACCCAGTACTTC.

This clonotype was seen only a few times. This chain joins TRBV6-2 or TRBV6-3 and TRBJ2-7; possibly TRBD2 for D (6 bases). The CDR3 consists of 14 residues. Trimming shortened V by 7 bases and J by 0 bases, and 13 bases separated the two germline ends. Germline values: CDR1 MNHEY, CDR2 SVGEGT. Written as DNA, the CDR3 is TGTGCCAGCACCCCCGGGGGTCTCTCCTACGAGCAGTACTTC. Protein: CASTPGGLSYEQYF.

The chain links TRBV11-2 to TRBJ2-1, with a possible D match to TRBD2 (6 bases). V lost 6 bases to trimming and J lost 5 bases, with 14 bases between them. The CDR3 runs 14 residues. Germline lookup yields CDR1 SGHAT and CDR2 FQNNGV. CDR3 region: CASRTGGAHNEQFF. The CDR3 nucleotides read TGTGCCAGCAGGACCGGGGGTGCCCACAATGAGCAGTTCTTC. The whole variable domain, remainder taken from reference TRBV11-2 and TRBJ2-1, is EAGVAQSPRYKIIEKRQSVAFWCNPISGHATLYWYQQILGQGPKLLIQFQNNGVVDDSQLPKDRFSAERLKGVDSTLKIQPAKLEDSAVYLCASRTGGAHNEQFFGPGTRLTVL.

The chain employs TRBV6-5 and TRBJ2-3, with TRBD2 matching 11 bases. Germline CDR1 is MNHEY and CDR2 is SVGAGI. After removal of 4 bases from V and 7 bases from J, the junction contained 4 bases not matched to a gene. This CDR3 comprises 14 residues. The CDR3 DNA sequence: TGTGCCAGCAGTTTAGCGGGAGGGACCCATACGCAGTATTTT. This sequence encodes CASSLAGGTHTQYF.

This chain links TRBV2 with TRBJ2-1; D gene uncertain. There are 13 residues in the CDR3. Trimming shortened V by 4 bases and J by 3 bases, and 7 bases separated the two germline ends. The germline gives CDR1 SNHLY, CDR2 FYNNEI. DNA of the CDR3: TGTGCCAGCAGTGTGTTTAACTACAATGAGCAGTTCTTC. This gives the protein CASSVFNYNEQFF.

This clonotype was seen repeatedly, ten times or more. The CDR3 sequence is CASTTGREKLFF. The CDR3 coding sequence is TGTGCCAGCACCACGGGGAGGGAAAAACTGTTTTTT. J is TRBJ1-4 and V is TRBV27; D is undetermined. CDR1 is MNHEY, CDR2 SMNVEV, per germline (reference sequence). The V end was cut by 7 bases, the J end by 8 bases, with 11 bases between. This CDR3 spans 12 amino acids.

This clonotype showed up just a few times. The rearrangement joins TRBV3-1 to TRBJ2-6; 9 nucleotides agree with TRBD2. The V segment lost 0 bases and the J segment 2 bases; nucleotides outside the gene matches: 8. The CDR3 loop spans 19 amino acids. Germline-derived CDR1 and CDR2 are LGHDT and YNNKEL (reference sequence). CDR3 in DNA: TGTGCCAGCAGCCAAGATAGAGTAGCGGGAGCACCTGGGGCCAACGTCCTGACTTTC. It encodes CASSQDRVAGAPGANVLTF.

This clonotype was counted between two and nine times. The V and J genes are TRBV6-2 or TRBV6-3 and TRBJ2-7; 15 bases agree with TRBD2. The CDR3 runs to 20 residues. Germline trimming cut 5 bases from V and 0 bases from J; bases unmatched to any gene: 14. Germline CDR1 MNHEY, CDR2 SVGEGT. In DNA form, the CDR3 reads TGTGCCAGCAGTACCGCAGGACTAGCGGGAGGGCCAAGGAGCTCCTACGAGCAGTACTTC. This sequence encodes CASSTAGLAGGPRSSYEQYF.

This chain connects TRBV5-6 to TRBJ2-7; D perhaps matches TRBD2 (6 bases). There are 15 residues in the CDR3. V was cut by 2 bases and J by 3 bases, with 15 bases left in between. CDR1 is SGHDT and CDR2 is YYEEEE in the germline V gene. In nucleotides, the CDR3 is TGTGCCAGCAGCTTCGACAGACTAGGTTACTACGAGCAGTACTTC. This translates into CASSFDRLGYYEQYF.

The chain recombines TRBV3-1 with TRBJ1-3, with 9 bases matching TRBD1. V dropped 4 bases and J dropped 3; count of bases not matched to a gene: 7. The CDR3 extends over 16 amino acids. Germline V gene data show CDR1 as LGHDT and CDR2 as YNNKEL (reference sequence). The CDR3 region has the DNA TGTGCCAGCAGCCGATTCACAGGGGGCCTTGGAAACACCATATATTTT. Its protein product is CASSRFTGGLGNTIYF.

There are a few counts of this clonotype. V and J are TRBV30 and TRBJ2-7; D may be TRBD1 (6 bases). The CDR3 loop spans 12 amino acids. Germline CDR1 is GTSNPN and CDR2 is SVGIG (reference sequence). The V gene lost 8 bases and the J gene lost 3 bases, with 14 bases spanning the gap. CDR3 loop: CALRGGLYEQYF. CDR3 bases: TGTGCCCTACGAGGGGGTCTCTACGAGCAGTACTTC. Variable domain in full (rest from reference TRBV30 and TRBJ2-7): SQTIHQWPATLVQPVGSPLSLECTVEGTSNPNLYWYRQAAGRGLQLLFYSVGIGQISSEVPQNLSASRPQDRQFILSSKKLLLSDSGFYLCALRGGLYEQYFGPGTRLTVT.

This clonotype showed up just a few times. The V gene is TRBV20-1, the J gene TRBJ2-1; D perhaps matches TRBD1 (6 bases). The CDR3 runs to 14 residues. CDR1 is DFQATT, CDR2 SNEGSKA, per germline (reference sequence). Trimming took off 6 bases at V and 4 bases at J, with 16 bases between the two ends. The CDR3 sequence is CSAPRPRGYNEQFF. The CDR3 DNA reads as TGCAGTGCCCCCCGACCCAGGGGTTACAATGAGCAGTTCTTC.

The V and J genes are TRBV12-5 and TRBJ1-1; tentatively, D is TRBD1 (5 bases). Germline V gene lookup returns CDR1 LGHNT and CDR2 FRNRAP. The CDR3 extends over 13 amino acids. Trimming pared 5 bases from V and 4 bases from J, leaving 11 bases between. The CDR3 DNA is TGTGCTAGTGGTGTCACGGGGCGCACTGAAGCTTTCTTT. This translates into CASGVTGRTEAFF.

This clonotype has more than one count but fewer than ten. V is TRBV5-1 and J is TRBJ2-7; 10 bases map to TRBD2. V gave up 4 bases and J gave up 6 bases; unmatched junction bases: 13. From germline, CDR1 is SGHRS and CDR2 YFSETQ. The CDR3 contains 16 residues. The DNA for the CDR3 is TGCGCCAGCAGCGCCTCAGTAGCGGGAGGACTTGTCGAGCAGTACTTC. Protein: CASSASVAGGLVEQYF.

This clonotype was seen more than once but under ten times. The chain has TRBV7-2 and TRBJ2-7; 11 bases agree with TRBD2. Germline trimming cut 5 bases from V and 0 bases from J; bases unmatched to any gene: 6. CDR1 is SGHTA, CDR2 FQGNSA, per germline. This CDR3 is 16 amino acids long. The CDR3 here is CASSLTSGGSSYEQYF. The CDR3 nucleotides are TGTGCCAGCAGCCTTACTAGCGGGGGCAGCTCCTACGAGCAGTACTTC. Based on the CDR3 plus reference TRBV7-2 and TRBJ2-7, the full variable domain is GAGVSQSPSNKVTEKGKDVELRCDPISGHTALYWYRQSLGQGLEFLIYFQGNSAPDKSGLPSDRFSAERTGGSVSTLTIQRTQQEDSAVYLCASSLTSGGSSYEQYFGPGTRLTVT.

In its sample, this clonotype was seen many times. The V and J genes are TRBV29-1 and TRBJ1-3; possible D gene TRBD1, 5 bases. Germline values: CDR1 SQVTM, CDR2 ANQGSEA. With 2 bases removed from V and 0 bases from J, the gap between germline ends came to 14 bases. The CDR3 loop spans 16 amino acids. CDR3 amino acids: CSVEMVGPPSGNTIYF. CDR3 in DNA: TGCAGCGTTGAAATGGTGGGGCCTCCCTCTGGAAACACCATATATTTT. Based on the CDR3 plus reference TRBV29-1 and TRBJ1-3, the full variable domain is SAVISQKPSRDICQRGTSLTIQCQVDSQVTMMFWYRQQPGQSLTLIATANQGSEATYESGFVIDKFPISRPNLTFSTLTVSNMSPEDSSIYLCSVEMVGPPSGNTIYFGEGSWLTVV.

The chain links TRBV6-1 to TRBJ2-7, with 11 nucleotides matching TRBD2. The CDR3 extends over 15 amino acids. V shed 6 bases and J 2 bases; nucleotides not matched to a gene: 6. Looked up from germline, CDR1 is MNHNS and CDR2 is SASEGT. Written as DNA, the CDR3 is TGTGCCAGCAGGCCCCGACTAGCGGGAACCTACGAGCAGTACTTC. Its protein is CASRPRLAGTYEQYF.

This clonotype showed up many times. The chain carries TRBV12-3 or TRBV12-4 and TRBJ1-1; D unclear. The CDR3 covers 16 residues. With 4 bases removed from V and 0 bases from J, the gap between germline ends came to 15 bases. CDR3 amino acids: CASSYPEVHMNTEAFF. CDR3 sequence (DNA): TGTGCCAGCAGTTACCCCGAAGTCCACATGAACACTGAAGCTTTCTTT.

This clonotype showed up many times. The rearrangement uses TRBV7-8 and TRBJ2-1; no clear D. The CDR3 covers 14 residues. V lost 7 bases, J lost 8 bases, and 18 bases lay in between. Germline V gene sequence: CDR1 SGHVS, CDR2 FQNEAQ. DNA of the CDR3: TGTGCCAGCACTGGGCGTAATGTGGGCGATGAGCAGTTCTTC. It yields the protein CASTGRNVGDEQFF.

This clonotype was seen only a few times. V and J are TRBV10-3 and TRBJ1-2; unclear D gene. The CDR3 has 13 amino acids. The ends were cut back, 6 bases at V and 3 bases at J, with 11 bases in the middle. Germline V gene data show CDR1 as ENHRY and CDR2 as SYGVKD. CDR3 region: CAISQNEDYGYTF. CDR3 nucleotides: TGTGCCATCAGCCAGAACGAGGACTATGGCTACACCTTC.

In this sample, this clonotype turned up a few times. The CDR3 DNA is TGCAGTGCTAGAGTCCCGGATCCAGATACGCAGTATTTT. Residues: CSARVPDPDTQYF. The gene calls are TRBV20-1 and TRBJ2-3; no definite D call. V was clipped by 1 base and J by 4 bases, with 9 bases between them. The CDR3 runs 13 residues. Germline-derived CDR1 and CDR2 are DFQATT and SNEGSKA (reference sequence).

A few counts support this clonotype. The V and J genes are TRBV12-5 and TRBJ2-7; 9 bases line up with TRBD1. Trimming removed 0 bases from V and 2 bases from J; junction bases left unmatched: 8. The CDR3 contains 17 residues. Germline loops: CDR1 LGHNT, CDR2 FRNRAP. CDR3 coding DNA: TGTGCTAGTGGTTTGGTTGTGGGGACAGGGCTTACCTACGAGCAGTACTTC. Translated, it gives CASGLVVGTGLTYEQYF.

The V and J genes are TRBV28 and TRBJ2-4; 7 bases match TRBD1. The V and J ends lost 4 bases and 0 bases, in that order; junction bases with no gene match: 9. CDR1 and CDR2 from the germline V gene are MDHEN and SYDVKM. This CDR3 is built from 17 residues. This CDR3 is CASSSPGQTEAKNIQYF. CDR3 in DNA: TGTGCCAGCAGTTCCCCGGGACAGACTGAAGCCAAAAACATTCAGTACTTC.

The chain is built from TRBV6-9 and TRBJ1-5, with a tentative D call TRBD1 (5 bases). The CDR3 has 14 residues. V was trimmed by 7 bases and J by 3 bases, leaving 13 bases between them. CDR1 is MNHGY and CDR2 is SVAAGI in the germline V gene. CDR3 DNA sequence: TGTGCCAGCACCCAGGGAGGGTCCAATCAGCCCCAGCATTTT. Translated: CASTQGGSNQPQHF.

This clonotype showed up many times. V gene TRBV24-1 combines with J gene TRBJ1-1, with D perhaps TRBD1 (5 bases). This CDR3 is 17 amino acids long. Trimming removed 8 bases from V and 4 bases from J, with 25 bases in between. Germline assignment: CDR1 KGHDR and CDR2 SFDVKD. The CDR3 region is CATTSTPSAGRGTEAFF. The CDR3 coding sequence is TGTGCCACCACATCAACCCCCTCGGCAGGGAGGGGCACTGAAGCTTTCTTT.